This T cell receptor beta chain was sequenced for a study of T cells in Graves' hyperthyroidism and ophthalmopathy. As to this clonotype: Antigen unknown. Germline is not matched at one junction end, which may reflect a read error.

Per germline, CDR1 MNHNS and CDR2 SASEGT. This CDR3 spans 13 amino acids. Study-wide results and limits: From stable hyperthyroidism, ophthalmopathy was separated by a 13 V-J model. Most expanded thyroid clonotypes above 0.001 recurred in blood.

The CDR3 regions of TCR beta were amplified from RNA transcripts. A first-round RT-PCR of the TCR CDR3 used the HTBI primer set. TCRdb passed the multiplex PCR reads through MiXCR, listing each CDR3 protein once. The sample holds about 700,000 distinct CDR3 sequences, 13% to 15% seen once. The authors deemed Graves' hyperthyroidism stable absent ophthalmopathy progression within 18 months. Sequencing input: blood. This clonotype was sampled from a woman under 30 with Graves' hyperthyroidism. This chain links TRBV6-1 with TRBJ1-5, with D unclear. CDR3 sequence: CASSPISRQAQHF. CDR3 nucleotides: TGTGCCAGCAGCCCCATATCTCGTCAGGCCCAGCATTTT.